This T cell receptor (beta chain) was profiled in a study of T cell responses to AZD1222 COVID-19 vaccine. With respect to this clone: Its antigen is still unknown.

Broader study findings: Vaccination with two AZD1222 doses was followed by a rise in Spike-specific TCR breadth and depth. Females outnumbered males among donors, who were mostly white British; clonal diversity was possibly underestimated.

CDR3 length: 16 amino acids. Trimming removed 2 bases from V and 7 bases from J; junction bases left unmatched: 6. Germline-derived CDR1 and CDR2 are SGHNT and YENEEA. Libraries were prepared by immunoSEQ multiplex PCR; TCRdb keeps only in-frame clonotypes and omits some of them. Of more than 85,000 clones listed, around nine tenths are singletons. Recipients boosted at about 4 weeks or about 12 weeks are pooled. The input for sequencing was peripheral blood, taken 28 days after the second AZD1222 dose. This receptor was taken from an adult who received the AZD1222 COVID-19 vaccine. The chain employs TRBV11-3 and TRBJ2-2, with 11 bases identical to TRBD1. As DNA, the CDR3 is TGTGCCAGCAGCTTATTGGGACAGGGGGTCCACGGGGAGCTGTTTTTT. Its translation is CASSLLGQGVHGELFF.